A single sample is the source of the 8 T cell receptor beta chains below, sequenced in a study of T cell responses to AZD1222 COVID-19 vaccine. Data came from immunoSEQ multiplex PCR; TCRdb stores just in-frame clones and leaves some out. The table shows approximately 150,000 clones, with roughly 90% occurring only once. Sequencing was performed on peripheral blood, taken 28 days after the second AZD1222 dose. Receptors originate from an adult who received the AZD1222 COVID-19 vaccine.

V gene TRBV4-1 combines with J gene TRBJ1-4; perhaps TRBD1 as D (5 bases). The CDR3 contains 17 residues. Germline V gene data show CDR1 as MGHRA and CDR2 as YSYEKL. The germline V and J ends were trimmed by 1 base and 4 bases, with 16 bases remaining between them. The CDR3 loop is CASSQVHPGRHNEKLFF. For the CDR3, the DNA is TGCGCCAGCAGCCAAGTTCACCCGGGACGTCATAATGAAAAACTGTTTTTT.

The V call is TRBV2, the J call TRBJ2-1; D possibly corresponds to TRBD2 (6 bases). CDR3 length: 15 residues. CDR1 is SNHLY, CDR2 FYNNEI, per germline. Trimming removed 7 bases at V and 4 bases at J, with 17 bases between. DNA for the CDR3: TGTGCCAGCATCTGGACACCTGCGGGGTACAATGAGCAGTTCTTC. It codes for CASIWTPAGYNEQFF.

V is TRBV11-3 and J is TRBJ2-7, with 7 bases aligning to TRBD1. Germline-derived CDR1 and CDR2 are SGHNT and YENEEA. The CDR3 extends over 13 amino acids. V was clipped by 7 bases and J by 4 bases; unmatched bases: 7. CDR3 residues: CASTYGGQYEQYF. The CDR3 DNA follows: TGTGCCAGCACCTATGGGGGACAGTACGAGCAGTACTTC.

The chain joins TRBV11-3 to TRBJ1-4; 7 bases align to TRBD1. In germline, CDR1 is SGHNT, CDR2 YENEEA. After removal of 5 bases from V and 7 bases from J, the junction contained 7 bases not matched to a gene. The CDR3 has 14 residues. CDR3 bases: TGTGCCAGCAGCCTAACAGGGGTGGGTGAAAAACTGTTTTTT. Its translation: CASSLTGVGEKLFF.

CDR3 loop: CASSLDRGYNEQYF. Written as DNA, the CDR3 is TGCGCCAGCAGCTTGGACAGGGGGTATAACGAGCAGTACTTC. This chain connects TRBV5-1 to TRBJ2-7, with 8 bases that match TRBD1. In germline, CDR1 is SGHRS, CDR2 YFSETQ. Trimming took 0 bases from V and 5 from J; bases not matched to a gene: 4. The length of the CDR3 is 14 residues. The full variable domain, rest sourced from reference TRBV5-1 and TRBJ2-7, is KAGVTQTPRYLIKTRGQQVTLSCSPISGHRSVSWYQQTPGQGLQFLFEYFSETQRNKGNFPGRFSGRQFSNSRSEMNVSTLELGDSALYLCASSLDRGYNEQYFGPGTRLTVT.

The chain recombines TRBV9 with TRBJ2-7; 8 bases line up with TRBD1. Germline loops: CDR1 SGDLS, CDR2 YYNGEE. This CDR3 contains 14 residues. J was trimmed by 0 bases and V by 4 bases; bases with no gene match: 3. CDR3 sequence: CASSRTGSSYEQYF. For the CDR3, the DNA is TGTGCCAGCAGCCGGACAGGGAGCTCCTACGAGCAGTACTTC. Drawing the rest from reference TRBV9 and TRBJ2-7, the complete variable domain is DSGVTQTPKHLITATGQRVTLRCSPRSGDLSVYWYQQSLDQGLQFLIQYYNGEERAKGNILERFSAQQFPDLHSELNLSSLELGDSALYFCASSRTGSSYEQYFGPGTRLTVT.

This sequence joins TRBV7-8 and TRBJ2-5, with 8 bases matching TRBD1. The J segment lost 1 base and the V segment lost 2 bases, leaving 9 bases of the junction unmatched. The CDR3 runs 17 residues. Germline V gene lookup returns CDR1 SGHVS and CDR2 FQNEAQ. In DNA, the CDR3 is TGTGCCAGCAGCTTAAGCGCAACAGGGGGGTTCCAAGAGACCCAGTACTTC. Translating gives CASSLSATGGFQETQYF.

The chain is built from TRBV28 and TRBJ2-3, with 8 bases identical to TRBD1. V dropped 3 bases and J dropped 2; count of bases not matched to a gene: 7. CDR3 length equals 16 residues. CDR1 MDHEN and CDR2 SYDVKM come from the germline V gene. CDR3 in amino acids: CASSLPARGLTDTQYF. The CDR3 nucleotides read TGTGCCAGCAGTTTGCCCGCCAGGGGGCTCACAGATACGCAGTATTTT.